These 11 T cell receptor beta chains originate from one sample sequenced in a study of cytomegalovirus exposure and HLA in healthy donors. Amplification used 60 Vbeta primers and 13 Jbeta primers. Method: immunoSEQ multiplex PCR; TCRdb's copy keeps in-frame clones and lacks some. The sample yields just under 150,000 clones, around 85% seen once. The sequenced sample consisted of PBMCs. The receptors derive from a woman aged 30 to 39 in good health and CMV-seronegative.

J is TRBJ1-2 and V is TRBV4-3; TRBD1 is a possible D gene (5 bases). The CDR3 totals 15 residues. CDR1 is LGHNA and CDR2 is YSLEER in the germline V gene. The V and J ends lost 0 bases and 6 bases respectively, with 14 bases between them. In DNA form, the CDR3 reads TGCGCCAGCAGCCAAGAAGGTTCAGGGATTAATGGCTACACCTTC. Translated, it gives CASSQEGSGINGYTF.

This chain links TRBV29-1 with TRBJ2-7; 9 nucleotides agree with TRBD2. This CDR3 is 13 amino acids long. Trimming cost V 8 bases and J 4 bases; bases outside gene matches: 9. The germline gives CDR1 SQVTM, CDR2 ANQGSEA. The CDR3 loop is CSISGSPGYEQYF. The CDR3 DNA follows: TGCAGCATTAGCGGGAGCCCCGGGTACGAGCAGTACTTC.

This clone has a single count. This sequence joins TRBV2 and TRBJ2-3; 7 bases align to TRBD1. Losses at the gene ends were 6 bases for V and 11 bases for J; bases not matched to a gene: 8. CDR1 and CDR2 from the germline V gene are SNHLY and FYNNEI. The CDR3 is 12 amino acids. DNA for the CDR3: TGTGCCAGCAGCGGGACAGACGAGAGGCAGTATTTT. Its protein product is CASSGTDERQYF.

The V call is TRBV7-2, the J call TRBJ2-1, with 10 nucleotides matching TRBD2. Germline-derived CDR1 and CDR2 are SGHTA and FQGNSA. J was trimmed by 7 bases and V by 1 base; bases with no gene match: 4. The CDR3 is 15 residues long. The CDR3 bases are TGTGCCAGCAGCTTAGTTAGCGGGGGGCCAAATGAGCAGTTCTTC. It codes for CASSLVSGGPNEQFF.

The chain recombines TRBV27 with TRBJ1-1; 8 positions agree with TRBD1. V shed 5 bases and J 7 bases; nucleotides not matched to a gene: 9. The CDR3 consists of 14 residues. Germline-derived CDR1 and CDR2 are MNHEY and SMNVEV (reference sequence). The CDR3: CASSTNGQGREAFF. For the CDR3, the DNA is TGTGCCAGCAGTACAAACGGACAGGGCCGTGAAGCTTTCTTT.

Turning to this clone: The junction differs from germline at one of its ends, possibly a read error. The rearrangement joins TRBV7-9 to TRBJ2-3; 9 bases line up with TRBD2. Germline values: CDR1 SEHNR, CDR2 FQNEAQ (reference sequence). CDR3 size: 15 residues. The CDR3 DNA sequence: TGTTCCAGCAGCTACCCCTGGGCGGGGGGGGATACGCAGTATTTT. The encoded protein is CSSSYPWAGGDTQYF.

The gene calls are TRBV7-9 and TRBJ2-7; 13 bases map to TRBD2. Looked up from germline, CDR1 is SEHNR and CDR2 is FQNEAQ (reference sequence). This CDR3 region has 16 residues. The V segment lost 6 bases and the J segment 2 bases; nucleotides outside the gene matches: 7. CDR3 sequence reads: CASSSGLAGSPYEQYF. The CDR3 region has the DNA TGTGCCAGCAGTTCGGGACTAGCGGGGTCGCCCTACGAGCAGTACTTC.

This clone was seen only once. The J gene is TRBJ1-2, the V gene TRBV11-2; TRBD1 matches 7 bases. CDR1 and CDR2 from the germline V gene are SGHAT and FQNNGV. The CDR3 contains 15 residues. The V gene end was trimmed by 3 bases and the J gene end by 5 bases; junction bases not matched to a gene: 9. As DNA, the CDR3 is TGTGCCAGCAGCTTTCATCTGACAGGGACTTATGGCTACACCTTC. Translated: CASSFHLTGTYGYTF.

CDR3 nucleotide sequence: TGTGCCAGTAGGGAAGGCGGGGTTACTGAAGCTTTCTTT. It specifies CASREGGVTEAFF. The J gene is TRBJ1-1, the V gene TRBV19; D is ambiguous. Trimming cost V 6 bases and J 5 bases, with 13 bases left between them. Germline CDR1 and CDR2: LNHDA and SQIVND (reference sequence). The CDR3 is 13 residues long.

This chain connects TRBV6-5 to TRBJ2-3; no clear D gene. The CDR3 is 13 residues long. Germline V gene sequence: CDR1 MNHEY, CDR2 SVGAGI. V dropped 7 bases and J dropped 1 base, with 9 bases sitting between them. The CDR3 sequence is CASTSRGTDTQYF. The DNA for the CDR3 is TGTGCCAGCACCTCTCGAGGCACAGATACGCAGTATTTT.

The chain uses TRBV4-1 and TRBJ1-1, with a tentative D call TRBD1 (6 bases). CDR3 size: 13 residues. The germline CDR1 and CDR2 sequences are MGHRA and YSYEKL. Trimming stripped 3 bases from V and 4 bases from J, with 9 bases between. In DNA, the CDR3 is TGCGCCAGCAGCCACCGGACAGTCACTGAAGCTTTCTTT. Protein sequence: CASSHRTVTEAFF.